The 20 T cell receptor beta chains listed next were all sequenced from one sample in a study of shared clonotypes between healthy human individuals. The repertoire was sequenced with immunoSEQ multiplex PCR; TCRdb's copy has only in-frame clones and lacks some. The sample lists some 2,400,000 clones, 95% seen once, with approximately 0.13% in the top ten. What was sequenced was naive CD4+ T cells sorted from blood. Described subset: CD45RA+ positively selected. Source of these receptors: a young man in good health.

The chain combines TRBV15 with TRBJ2-4; a weak D match, TRBD1 (6 bases). CDR3 length equals 15 residues. CDR1 is LNHNV and CDR2 is YYDKDF in the germline V gene (reference sequence). V lost 3 bases to trimming and J lost 3 bases, with 12 bases between them. The CDR3 nucleotides are TGTGCCACCAGCAGTACAGGGATCGTCAAAAACATTCAGTACTTC. It translates to CATSSTGIVKNIQYF.

The chain joins TRBV2 to TRBJ1-2; the match to TRBD1 covers 8 bases. The CDR3 has 15 residues. CDR1 is SNHLY and CDR2 is FYNNEI in the germline V gene. The V segment lost 3 bases and the J segment 1 base; nucleotides outside the gene matches: 4. The CDR3 DNA reads as TGTGCCAGCAGTGAGTACAGGGGGAGTAACTATGGCTACACCTTC. This codes for CASSEYRGSNYGYTF.

This CDR3 is CASSSLPTGTGGEDGYTF. In DNA form, the CDR3 reads TGCGCCAGCAGCAGTCTCCCGACCGGGACAGGGGGCGAGGATGGCTACACCTTC. The chain uses TRBV5-1 and TRBJ1-2; TRBD1 matches at 12 bases. This CDR3 comprises 18 residues. The V gene end was trimmed by 4 bases and the J gene end by 6 bases; junction bases not matched to a gene: 16. From germline, CDR1 is SGHRS and CDR2 YFSETQ.

CDR3 protein: CASSPGQRGYTF. In DNA form, the CDR3 reads TGTGCCAGCAGTCCGGGACAGCGGGGCTACACCTTC. This rearrangement joins TRBV28 to TRBJ1-2; 7 bases are shared with TRBD1. Trimming at V came to 5 bases and at J to 8 bases, leaving 5 bases not matched to a gene. From germline, CDR1 is MDHEN and CDR2 SYDVKM. The CDR3 totals 12 residues.

This clone was observed a single time. This rearrangement joins TRBV4-1 to TRBJ1-1; D gene uncertain. This CDR3 spans 16 amino acids. Per germline, CDR1 MGHRA and CDR2 YSYEKL. The germline V and J ends were trimmed by 7 bases and 3 bases, with 21 bases remaining between them. CDR3 nucleotide sequence: TGCGCCAGCATGATGAGGGAATACGTCAGCGACACTGAAGCTTTCTTT. Its translation: CASMMREYVSDTEAFF.

This chain links TRBV4-1 with TRBJ1-4; 7 positions agree with TRBD1. J was trimmed by 8 bases and V by 2 bases; bases with no gene match: 8. The V gene's germline CDR1 is MGHRA and CDR2 YSYEKL. The CDR3 spans 15 residues. CDR3 nucleotide sequence: TGCGCCAGCAGCCAATGGCAGACAGGGTGGGAAAAACTGTTTTTT. This gives the protein CASSQWQTGWEKLFF.

This clone has just one count. The rearrangement joins TRBV28 to TRBJ1-2; perhaps TRBD1 as D (6 bases). Germline CDR1 reads MDHEN; CDR2 reads SYDVKM. The CDR3 covers 14 residues. V was shortened by 5 bases and J by 8 bases, with 18 bases between the two germline ends. The CDR3 coding sequence is TGTGCCAGCAGTGCACCAGGACAGATGGACGGCTACACCTTC. Translating gives CASSAPGQMDGYTF.

V is TRBV13 and J is TRBJ2-7; 7 nucleotides agree with TRBD2. This CDR3 has 14 amino acids. V shed 0 bases and J 4 bases; nucleotides not matched to a gene: 3. Germline CDR1 is PRHDT and CDR2 is FYEKMQ (reference sequence). The DNA of the CDR3 is TGTGCCAGCAGCTTAGGGACTAGCAGATACGAGCAGTACTTC. Translating it yields CASSLGTSRYEQYF. The full variable domain, its missing parts supplied by reference TRBV13 and TRBJ2-7, is AAGVIQSPRHLIKEKRETATLKCYPIPRHDTVYWYQQGPGQDPQFLISFYEKMQSDKGSIPDRFSAQQFSDYHSELNMSSLELGDSALYFCASSLGTSRYEQYFGPGTRLTVT.

The chain carries TRBV5-1 and TRBJ1-4; 10 bases are shared with TRBD1. Per the germline V gene, CDR1 is SGHRS and CDR2 is YFSETQ. The CDR3 totals 17 residues. The trim removed 4 bases at V and 3 bases at J, leaving 9 bases unmatched. In DNA, the CDR3 is TGCGCCAGCAGCGCCGGGACAGGGGTGAGGGCTAATGAAAAACTGTTTTTT. Residues: CASSAGTGVRANEKLFF.

The chain links TRBV6-6 to TRBJ2-7; maybe TRBD2 (7 bases). The CDR3 runs 14 residues. Per the germline V gene, CDR1 is MNHNY and CDR2 is SVGAGI (reference sequence). Trimming took 8 bases from V and 5 from J, leaving 19 bases between them. The CDR3 spells CASLWGGPSDEQYF. In DNA, the CDR3 is TGTGCCAGCCTCTGGGGGGGGCCAAGCGACGAGCAGTACTTC.

This clone was detected once. Within the sample, other DNA sequences also encode this same CDR3. The chain recombines TRBV9 with TRBJ2-7, with a possible D match to TRBD1 (7 bases). CDR3 length: 15 amino acids. Trimming stripped 0 bases from V and 2 bases from J, with 12 bases between. CDR1 and CDR2 from the germline V gene are SGDLS and YYNGEE. The CDR3 nucleotides read TGTGCCAGCAGCGTAGGGACAGGAGGGACCTACGAGCAGTACTTC. It is translated as CASSVGTGGTYEQYF.

About this clone: The same CDR3 is also encoded by other DNA sequences in this sample. The chain has TRBV2 and TRBJ1-5; tentatively, D is TRBD1 (5 bases). V lost 7 bases to trimming and J lost 4 bases, with 11 bases between them. Germline V gene sequence: CDR1 SNHLY, CDR2 FYNNEI. The CDR3 covers 13 residues. CDR3 residues: CASTGEGNQPQHF. CDR3 sequence (DNA): TGTGCCAGCACCGGGGAGGGGAATCAGCCCCAGCATTTT.

J is TRBJ1-6 and V is TRBV6-5; D might be TRBD1 (5 bases). The CDR3 loop spans 14 amino acids. V lost 3 bases, J lost 7 bases, and 10 bases lay in between. The germline V gene has CDR1 MNHEY and CDR2 SVGAGI. This chain's CDR3 is CASSYGGENSPLHF. The CDR3 DNA reads as TGTGCCAGCAGTTATGGGGGTGAGAATTCACCCCTCCACTTT.

The chain couples TRBV19 to TRBJ1-5; D ambiguous. Trimming shortened V by 5 bases and J by 4 bases, and 12 bases separated the two germline ends. Germline V gene lookup returns CDR1 LNHDA and CDR2 SQIVND (reference sequence). This CDR3 region has 14 residues. The CDR3 sequence: CASSFGSLNQPQHF. The CDR3 DNA sequence: TGTGCCAGTAGTTTCGGCAGCTTGAATCAGCCCCAGCATTTT.

The chain couples TRBV7-9 to TRBJ2-7; 7 positions match TRBD1. V was pared by 1 base and J by 5 bases, with 17 bases of the junction left unmatched. CDR1 is SEHNR, CDR2 FQNEAQ, per germline (reference sequence). CDR3 length equals 18 residues. The CDR3 DNA reads TGTGCCAGCAGCTTAGTAGTAGGGGGCAGGCTTCTCGTGGACGAGCAGTACTTC. It translates to CASSLVVGGRLLVDEQYF.

The chain combines TRBV5-4 with TRBJ1-1; D is perhaps TRBD1 (5 bases). Trimming took 3 bases from V and 0 from J, leaving 15 bases between them. This CDR3 has 16 residues. The germline V gene encodes CDR1 SGHNT and CDR2 YYREEE (reference sequence). The CDR3 reads CASSSQGGRLNTEAFF. DNA of the CDR3: TGTGCCAGCAGCTCCCAGGGTGGCAGATTGAACACTGAAGCTTTCTTT.

The genes are TRBV19 and TRBJ1-5; D unclear. CDR3 length: 16 amino acids. Germline-derived CDR1 and CDR2 are LNHDA and SQIVND (reference sequence). V was pared by 3 bases and J by 9 bases, with 21 bases between. CDR3 in DNA: TGTGCCAGTAGTATTTCCGGCGTAATGGCAAGGGTGCCCCAGCATTTT. Translation gives CASSISGVMARVPQHF.

This clone was detected only once. V usage is TRBV14 and J usage is TRBJ2-4; 11 bases are shared with TRBD2. Losses at the gene ends were 1 base for V and 4 bases for J; bases not matched to a gene: 6. This CDR3 has 17 residues. CDR1 and CDR2 from the germline V gene are SGHDN and FVKESK. CDR3 sequence: CASSQGGLADAKNIQYF. In DNA form, the CDR3 reads TGTGCCAGCAGCCAAGGGGGACTAGCGGATGCAAAAAACATTCAGTACTTC.

This rearrangement joins TRBV7-8 to TRBJ1-4, with D perhaps TRBD1 (5 bases). The CDR3 spans 15 residues. Trimming shortened V by 1 base and J by 7 bases, and 13 bases separated the two germline ends. Germline-derived CDR1 and CDR2 are SGHVS and FQNEAQ. In nucleotides, the CDR3 is TGTGCCAGCAGCTTAGTTGGCAGGGCTTTTGAAAAACTGTTTTTT. Protein product: CASSLVGRAFEKLFF.

The chain recombines TRBV4-1 with TRBJ1-1; D call uncertain. Trimming left V 0 bases short and J 10 bases short, with 12 bases between. The CDR3 spans 13 residues. Germline V gives CDR1 MGHRA, CDR2 YSYEKL. The CDR3 is CASSQDLLGRAFF. For the CDR3, the DNA is TGCGCCAGCAGCCAAGACCTTTTAGGACGAGCTTTCTTT.